This T cell receptor beta chain was observed in a study of OX40 agonist ivuxolimab in advanced cancers. In the study overall: The dose of intravenous ivuxolimab that patients received every 2 weeks ranged from 0.01 to 10 mg/kg. General study points: Clones of CD4+ and CD8+ blood T cells grew by week 6 at doses of 0.1 to 3.0 mg/kg. Expanded peripheral T-cell antigen specificity went undetermined.

Trimming took 0 bases from V and 3 from J, leaving 16 bases between them. The germline V gene has CDR1 LGHNA and CDR2 YSLEER. The length of the CDR3 is 17 residues. Using immunoSEQ multiplex PCR, the repertoire was profiled, and TCRdb retains in-frame clones only, with some absent. The sample has 50,000 to 70,000 clones; 70% to 90% are singletons. Concerning this clone: The antigen is undetermined.

V gene TRBV4-3 combines with J gene TRBJ2-3, with D perhaps matching TRBD2 (5 bases). The clonotype originates from an adult with an advanced solid tumor such as melanoma, head and neck, liver or kidney cancer. Sequenced material: CD4+ or CD8+ T cells sorted from blood, taken in a trial of the OX40 agonist ivuxolimab. The DNA of the CDR3 is TGCGCCAGCAGCCAAGATCTGACGGGGAGAGTAACAGATACGCAGTATTTT. It encodes CASSQDLTGRVTDTQYF.